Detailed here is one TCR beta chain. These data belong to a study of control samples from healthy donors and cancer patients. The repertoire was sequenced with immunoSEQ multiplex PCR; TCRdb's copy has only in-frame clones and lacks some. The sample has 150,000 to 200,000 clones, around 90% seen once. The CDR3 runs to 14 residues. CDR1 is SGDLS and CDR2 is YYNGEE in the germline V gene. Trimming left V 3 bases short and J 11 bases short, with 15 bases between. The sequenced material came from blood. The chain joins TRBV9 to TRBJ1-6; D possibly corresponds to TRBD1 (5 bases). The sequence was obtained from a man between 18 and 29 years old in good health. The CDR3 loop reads CASSASGTLAPLHF. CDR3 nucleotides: TGTGCCAGCAGCGCTTCCGGGACCCTCGCACCCCTCCACTTT.